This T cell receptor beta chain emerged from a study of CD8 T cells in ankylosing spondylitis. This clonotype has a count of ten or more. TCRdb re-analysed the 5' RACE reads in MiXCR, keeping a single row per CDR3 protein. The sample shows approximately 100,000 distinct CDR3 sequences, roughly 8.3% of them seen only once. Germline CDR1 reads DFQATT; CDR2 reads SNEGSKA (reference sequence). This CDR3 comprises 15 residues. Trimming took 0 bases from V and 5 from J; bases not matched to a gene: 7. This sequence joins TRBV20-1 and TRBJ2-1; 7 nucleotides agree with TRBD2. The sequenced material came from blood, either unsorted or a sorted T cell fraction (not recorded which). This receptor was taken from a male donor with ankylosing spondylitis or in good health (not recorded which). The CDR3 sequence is CSARDRRGGDNEQFF. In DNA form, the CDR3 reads TGCAGTGCTAGAGATAGGCGCGGGGGAGACAATGAGCAGTTCTTC.